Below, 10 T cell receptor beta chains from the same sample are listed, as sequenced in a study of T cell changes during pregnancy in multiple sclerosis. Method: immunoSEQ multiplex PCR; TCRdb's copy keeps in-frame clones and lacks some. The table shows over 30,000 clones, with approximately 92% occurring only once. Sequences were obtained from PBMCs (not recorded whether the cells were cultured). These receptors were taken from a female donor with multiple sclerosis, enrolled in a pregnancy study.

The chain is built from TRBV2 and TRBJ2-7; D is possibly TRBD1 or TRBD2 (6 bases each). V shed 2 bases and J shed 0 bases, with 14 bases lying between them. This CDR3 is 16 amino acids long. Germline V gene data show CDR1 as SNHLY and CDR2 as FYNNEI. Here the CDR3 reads CASSERRGTSSYEQYF. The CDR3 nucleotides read TGTGCCAGCAGTGAAAGACGCGGGACAAGCTCCTACGAGCAGTACTTC.

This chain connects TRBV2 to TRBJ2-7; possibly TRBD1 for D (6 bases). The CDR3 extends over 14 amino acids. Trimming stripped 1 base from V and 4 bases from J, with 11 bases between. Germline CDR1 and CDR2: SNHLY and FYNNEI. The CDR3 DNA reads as TGTGCCAGCAGTGAAGTTGGGCAGGGGTACGAGCAGTACTTC. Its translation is CASSEVGQGYEQYF.

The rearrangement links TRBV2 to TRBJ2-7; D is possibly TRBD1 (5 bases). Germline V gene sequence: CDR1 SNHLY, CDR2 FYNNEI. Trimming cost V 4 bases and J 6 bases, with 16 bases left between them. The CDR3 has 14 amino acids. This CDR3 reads CASSGDSPSSEQYF. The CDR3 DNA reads TGTGCCAGCAGTGGAGACAGCCCATCTTCCGAGCAGTACTTC.

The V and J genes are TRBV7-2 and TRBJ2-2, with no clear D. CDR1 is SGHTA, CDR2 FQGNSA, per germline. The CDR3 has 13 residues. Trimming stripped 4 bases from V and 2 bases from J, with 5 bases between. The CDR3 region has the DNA TGTGCCAGCAGCTCCAAAAACACCGGGGAGCTGTTTTTT. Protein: CASSSKNTGELFF.

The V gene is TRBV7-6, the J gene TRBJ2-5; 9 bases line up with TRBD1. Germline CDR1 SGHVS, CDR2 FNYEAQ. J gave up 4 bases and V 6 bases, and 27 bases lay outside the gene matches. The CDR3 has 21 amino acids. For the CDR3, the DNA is TGTGCCAGCAGTTTTCTCCCACAGGGGGCAGGAGCGGTCGGTGGTGGAGAGACCCAGTACTTC. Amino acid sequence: CASSFLPQGAGAVGGGETQYF.

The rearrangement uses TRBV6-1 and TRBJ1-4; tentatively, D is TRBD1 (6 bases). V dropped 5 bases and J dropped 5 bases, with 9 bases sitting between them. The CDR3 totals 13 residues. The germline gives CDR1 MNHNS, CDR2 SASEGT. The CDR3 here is CASSLDSNEKLFF. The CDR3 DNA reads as TGTGCCAGCAGTCTGGACAGCAATGAAAAACTGTTTTTT.

In DNA form, the CDR3 reads TGTGCCAGCAGCCCCTGGACAGGGAACACCTACGAGCAGTACTTC. It specifies CASSPWTGNTYEQYF. V and J are TRBV9 and TRBJ2-7; 8 positions match TRBD1. The germline V gene encodes CDR1 SGDLS and CDR2 YYNGEE. The CDR3 has 15 amino acids. After removal of 4 bases from V and 2 bases from J, the junction contained 8 bases not matched to a gene.

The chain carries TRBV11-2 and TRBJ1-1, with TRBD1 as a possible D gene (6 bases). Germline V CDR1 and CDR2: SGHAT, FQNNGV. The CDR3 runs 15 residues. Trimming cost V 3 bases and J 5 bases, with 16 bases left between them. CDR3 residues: CASSLGLQGRTEAFF. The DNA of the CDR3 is TGTGCCAGCAGCTTGGGTCTACAGGGACGGACTGAAGCTTTCTTT.

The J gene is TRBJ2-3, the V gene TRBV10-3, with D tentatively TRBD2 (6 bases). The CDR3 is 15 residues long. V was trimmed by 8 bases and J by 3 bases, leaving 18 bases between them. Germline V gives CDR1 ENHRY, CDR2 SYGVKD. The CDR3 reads CAILHEAGGTDTQYF. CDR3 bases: TGTGCCATCTTGCACGAAGCGGGCGGGACAGATACGCAGTATTTT.

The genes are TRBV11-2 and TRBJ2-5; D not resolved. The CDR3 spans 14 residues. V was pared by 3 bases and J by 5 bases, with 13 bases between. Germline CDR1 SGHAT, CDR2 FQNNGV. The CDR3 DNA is TGTGCCAGCAGCTTCTCTGGGTTCTGGGAGACCCAGTACTTC. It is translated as CASSFSGFWETQYF.